These T cell receptor beta chains were read from a single sample in a study of chemoradiotherapy in HPV16-positive cancers. Only in-frame clones appear in the TCRdb table, and some are missing; sequencing was by immunoSEQ multiplex PCR. The sample holds 1,700 or so clones, around 86% seen once. The sample in question was tumor tissue, obtained from a patient who underwent chemoradiotherapy. The receptors shown here come from a human donor with HPV-associated anogenital cancer. The CDR3 runs from the conserved cysteine through the conserved F or W. The D gene is left open where the match is weak. The size field is filled for only some rows; it gives once, few, many or a size class.

abundance: .; j_gene: TRBJ2-3; v_gene: TRBV5-1; d_gene: .; CDR3aa: CASSFNEDTQYF; CDR3nt: TGCGCCAGCAGCTTTAACGAAGATACGCAGTATTTT
abundance: .; j_gene: TRBJ2-3; v_gene: TRBV10-1; d_gene: TRBD2; CDR3aa: CASSESPSGVQDTQYF; CDR3nt: TGCGCCAGCAGTGAGTCCCCTAGCGGGGTTCAAGATACGCAGTATTTT
abundance: once; j_gene: TRBJ2-1; v_gene: TRBV5-4; d_gene: TRBD2; CDR3aa: CASSPQTSGGEQFF; CDR3nt: TGTGCCAGCAGCCCTCAGACTAGCGGGGGTGAGCAGTTCTTC
abundance: .; j_gene: TRBJ2-7; v_gene: TRBV5-1; d_gene: TRBD1; CDR3aa: CASSLTGQGESSEQYF; CDR3nt: TGCGCCAGCAGCTTAACCGGACAGGGGGAATCATCCGAGCAGTACTTC
abundance: once; j_gene: TRBJ2-1; v_gene: TRBV7-9; d_gene: .; CDR3aa: CASSLVRVQGVDEQFF; CDR3nt: TGTGCCAGCAGCTTAGTTCGGGTCCAAGGGGTTGACGAGCAGTTCTTC
abundance: .; j_gene: TRBJ1-1; v_gene: TRBV7-2; d_gene: .; CDR3aa: CASSSGLGGNTEAFF; CDR3nt: TGTGCCAGCAGCTCAGGACTGGGGGGGAACACTGAAGCTTTCTTT
abundance: .; j_gene: TRBJ1-2; v_gene: TRBV29-1; d_gene: TRBD1; CDR3aa: CSVGTGYGSNYGYTF; CDR3nt: TGCAGCGTTGGGACAGGGTATGGTTCTAACTATGGCTACACCTTC
abundance: .; j_gene: TRBJ1-2; v_gene: TRBV18; d_gene: TRBD1; CDR3aa: CASSQGTGTYGYTF; CDR3nt: TGTGCCAGCTCACAAGGGACAGGAACTTATGGCTACACCTTC
abundance: .; j_gene: TRBJ1-3; v_gene: TRBV5-1; d_gene: .; CDR3aa: CASSLYRDRDSGNTIYF; CDR3nt: TGCGCCAGCAGCTTGTACAGGGATCGCGACTCTGGAAACACCATATATTTT
abundance: .; j_gene: TRBJ1-3; v_gene: TRBV5-1; d_gene: .; CDR3aa: CASSAGSSGNTIYF; CDR3nt: TGCGCCAGCAGCGCCGGCAGCTCTGGAAACACCATATATTTT
abundance: .; j_gene: TRBJ2-2; v_gene: TRBV30; d_gene: TRBD2; CDR3aa: CAWTPSGGQDHGELFF; CDR3nt: TGTGCCTGGACCCCCTCGGGAGGACAAGATCACGGGGAGCTGTTTTTT
abundance: .; j_gene: TRBJ2-5; v_gene: TRBV4-3; d_gene: .; CDR3aa: CASSQDFQETQYF; CDR3nt: TGCGCCAGCAGCCAAGACTTCCAAGAGACCCAGTACTTC
abundance: .; j_gene: TRBJ2-1; v_gene: TRBV5-1; d_gene: TRBD2; CDR3aa: CASSWAGDGQQFF; CDR3nt: TGCGCCAGCAGCTGGGCGGGGGACGGACAACAGTTCTTC
abundance: .; j_gene: TRBJ1-2; v_gene: TRBV10-2; d_gene: .; CDR3aa: CASSFSKGWSYGYTF; CDR3nt: TGCGCCAGCTCCTTTTCCAAGGGATGGAGCTATGGCTACACCTTC
abundance: .; j_gene: TRBJ1-1; v_gene: TRBV19; d_gene: .; CDR3aa: CASKHMNTEAFF; CDR3nt: TGTGCCAGTAAACACATGAACACTGAAGCTTTCTTT
abundance: .; j_gene: TRBJ1-2; v_gene: TRBV7-2; d_gene: TRBD1; CDR3aa: CASSLARQGQGYGYTF; CDR3nt: TGTGCCAGCAGCTTAGCGAGACAGGGACAGGGGTATGGCTACACCTTC
abundance: .; j_gene: TRBJ2-7; v_gene: TRBV28; d_gene: .; CDR3aa: CASSGLGGHSYEQYF; CDR3nt: TGTGCCAGCAGTGGACTAGGGGGCCATTCCTACGAGCAGTACTTC
abundance: .; j_gene: TRBJ2-3; v_gene: TRBV27; d_gene: TRBD2; CDR3aa: CASRRREGSTDTQYF; CDR3nt: TGTGCCAGCAGGAGGCGGGAGGGTTCCACAGATACGCAGTATTTT
abundance: .; j_gene: TRBJ2-1; v_gene: TRBV6-5; d_gene: .; CDR3aa: CASTSRSPYNEQFF; CDR3nt: TGTGCCAGCACCTCGCGTAGCCCATACAATGAGCAGTTCTTC
abundance: .; j_gene: TRBJ2-1; v_gene: TRBV7-9; d_gene: .; CDR3aa: CASSLAAGYNEQFF; CDR3nt: TGTGCCAGCAGCTTAGCGGCAGGCTACAATGAGCAGTTCTTC
abundance: .; j_gene: TRBJ1-2; v_gene: TRBV6-6; d_gene: TRBD1; CDR3aa: CASQGTASYGYTF; CDR3nt: TGTGCCAGCCAAGGGACAGCTAGCTATGGCTACACCTTC
abundance: .; j_gene: TRBJ1-4; v_gene: TRBV6-1; d_gene: .; CDR3aa: CASSDGGASEKLFF; CDR3nt: TGTGCCAGCAGTGATGGGGGGGCAAGTGAAAAACTGTTTTTT
abundance: .; j_gene: TRBJ2-7; v_gene: TRBV4-3; d_gene: .; CDR3aa: CASSQVSSAYEQYF; CDR3nt: TGCGCCAGCAGCCAAGTGTCGAGTGCCTACGAGCAGTACTTC
abundance: .; j_gene: TRBJ1-2; v_gene: TRBV30; d_gene: TRBD1; CDR3aa: CALDRPGTGGRYGYTF; CDR3nt: TGTGCCTTGGACCGGCCCGGGACAGGGGGCAGGTATGGCTACACCTTC
abundance: .; j_gene: TRBJ2-5; v_gene: TRBV4-1; d_gene: TRBD1; CDR3aa: CASSQGGLGRGRETQYF; CDR3nt: TGCGCCAGCAGCCAAGGCGGGTTGGGCAGGGGGCGGGAGACCCAGTACTTC
abundance: .; j_gene: TRBJ2-2; v_gene: TRBV10-2; d_gene: .; CDR3aa: CASETGAGELFF; CDR3nt: TGCGCCAGCGAAACCGGGGCCGGGGAGCTGTTTTTT
abundance: .; j_gene: TRBJ2-1; v_gene: TRBV9; d_gene: TRBD2; CDR3aa: CASSVRGTSGGAWEQFF; CDR3nt: TGTGCCAGCAGCGTACGGGGCACTAGCGGGGGGGCGTGGGAGCAGTTCTTC
abundance: .; j_gene: TRBJ1-1; v_gene: TRBV11-3; d_gene: .; CDR3aa: CASSLFGATNTEAFF; CDR3nt: TGTGCCAGCAGCTTATTCGGCGCCACGAACACTGAAGCTTTCTTT
abundance: .; j_gene: TRBJ1-1; v_gene: TRBV7-2; d_gene: TRBD1; CDR3aa: CASSLATGDTKAFF; CDR3nt: TGTGCCAGCAGCTTAGCGACAGGGGACACTAAAGCTTTCTTT
abundance: once; j_gene: TRBJ1-3; v_gene: TRBV4-1; d_gene: .; CDR3aa: CASSQDPATHSGNTIYF; CDR3nt: TGCGCCAGCAGCCAAGATCCGGCGACACACTCTGGAAACACCATATATTTT
abundance: .; j_gene: TRBJ1-1; v_gene: TRBV20-1; d_gene: .; CDR3aa: CSVSDGTEAFF; CDR3nt: TGCAGTGTCTCCGACGGGACTGAAGCTTTCTTT
abundance: .; j_gene: TRBJ2-1; v_gene: TRBV7-9; d_gene: .; CDR3aa: CASRTPSVTSYNEQFF; CDR3nt: TGTGCCAGCAGGACTCCTTCGGTAACTTCCTACAATGAGCAGTTCTTC
abundance: few; j_gene: TRBJ1-1; v_gene: TRBV15; d_gene: TRBD1; CDR3aa: CATSRDGTGFGPFF; CDR3nt: TGTGCCACCAGCAGAGATGGGACAGGGTTCGGTCCTTTCTTT
abundance: .; j_gene: TRBJ1-1; v_gene: TRBV19; d_gene: .; CDR3aa: CASSQWLNTEAFF; CDR3nt: TGTGCCAGTAGTCAGTGGCTGAACACTGAAGCTTTCTTT
abundance: .; j_gene: TRBJ2-7; v_gene: TRBV9; d_gene: TRBD1; CDR3aa: CASSGQGAYEQYF; CDR3nt: TGTGCCAGCAGCGGTCAGGGGGCCTACGAGCAGTACTTC
abundance: .; j_gene: TRBJ2-1; v_gene: TRBV4-3; d_gene: .; CDR3aa: CASSQDRAYNEQFF; CDR3nt: TGCGCCAGCAGCCAAGACAGAGCCTACAATGAGCAGTTCTTC
abundance: .; j_gene: TRBJ2-5; v_gene: TRBV5-4; d_gene: .; CDR3aa: CASSLAGAQETQYF; CDR3nt: TGTGCCAGCAGCTTGGCCGGGGCCCAAGAGACCCAGTACTTC
abundance: .; j_gene: TRBJ2-3; v_gene: TRBV4-2; d_gene: TRBD2; CDR3aa: CASSQDLSGGADTQYF; CDR3nt: TGTGCCAGCAGCCAAGATCTTAGCGGGGGGGCAGATACGCAGTATTTT
abundance: .; j_gene: TRBJ1-4; v_gene: TRBV30; d_gene: TRBD1; CDR3aa: CAWSRGDRRAEKLFF; CDR3nt: TGTGCCTGGAGTCGGGGGGACAGGCGCGCTGAAAAACTGTTTTTT
abundance: .; j_gene: TRBJ2-2; v_gene: TRBV28; d_gene: .; CDR3aa: CASSLRGTGELFF; CDR3nt: TGTGCCAGCAGTTTAAGGGGCACCGGGGAGCTGTTTTTT
abundance: .; j_gene: TRBJ2-1; v_gene: TRBV11-3; d_gene: TRBD2; CDR3aa: CASSSGGSGAYNEQFF; CDR3nt: TGTGCCAGCAGCTCCGGAGGGAGCGGGGCCTACAATGAGCAGTTCTTC
abundance: .; j_gene: TRBJ1-2; v_gene: TRBV19; d_gene: TRBD1; CDR3aa: CASSLDRGSPGYGYTF; CDR3nt: TGTGCCAGTAGCCTGGACAGGGGCTCGCCGGGTTATGGCTACACCTTC
abundance: .; j_gene: TRBJ1-2; v_gene: TRBV19; d_gene: TRBD1; CDR3aa: CATQGQNSYGYTF; CDR3nt: TGTGCCACCCAGGGACAGAACTCCTATGGCTACACCTTC
abundance: .; j_gene: TRBJ1-1; v_gene: TRBV7-3; d_gene: .; CDR3aa: CASRQTMNTEAFF; CDR3nt: TGTGCCAGCAGACAGACCATGAACACTGAAGCTTTCTTT
abundance: .; j_gene: TRBJ2-5; v_gene: TRBV7-2; d_gene: .; CDR3aa: CASSLGGSSRGTQYF; CDR3nt: TGTGCCAGCAGCTTAGGGGGCTCCTCTCGGGGGACCCAGTACTTC
abundance: .; j_gene: TRBJ1-1; v_gene: TRBV5-8; d_gene: .; CDR3aa: CASSRPDTSWHTEAFF; CDR3nt: TGTGCCAGCAGCCGGCCCGACACCTCCTGGCACACTGAAGCTTTCTTT